Shown below are 32 T cell receptor beta chains from a single sample sequenced in a study of blood T cell repertoires in COVID-19. The protocol was immunoSEQ multiplex PCR, while the TCRdb copy is restricted to in-frame clones and leaves out a portion. The table lists under 350,000 clones, 65% to 90% of them singletons. Source material: PBMCs or T cells enriched from blood (not recorded which). The receptors stem from a woman between 40 and 55 years old with acute COVID-19.

The rearrangement joins TRBV29-1 to TRBJ2-7, with 10 bases aligning to TRBD2. Germline CDR1 SQVTM, CDR2 ANQGSEA. The CDR3 runs 15 residues. J lost 3 bases, V lost 5 bases, and 10 bases had no gene match. Here the CDR3 reads CSVIPSSGRGYEQYF. The CDR3 DNA follows: TGCAGCGTTATCCCCTCTAGCGGGAGAGGCTACGAGCAGTACTTC.

The CDR3 nucleotides read TGTGCCAGCAGCTTATGGGGAGGGGGTATTAATGAAAAACTGTTTTTT. As protein: CASSLWGGGINEKLFF. V is TRBV7-2 and J is TRBJ1-4, with D possibly being TRBD1 (6 bases). The CDR3 length is 16 residues. V was trimmed by 2 bases and J by 4 bases, leaving 14 bases between them. CDR1 is SGHTA and CDR2 is FQGNSA in the germline V gene.

The gene calls are TRBV5-4 and TRBJ1-2; the match to TRBD1 covers 7 bases. The CDR3 extends over 13 amino acids. The trim removed 3 bases at V and 4 bases at J, leaving 3 bases unmatched. Germline V gives CDR1 SGHNT, CDR2 YYREEE (reference sequence). CDR3 in DNA: TGTGCCAGCAGCTCGACAGGGACCTATGGCTACACCTTC. Translation gives CASSSTGTYGYTF.

The chain couples TRBV4-2 to TRBJ2-1, with D possibly TRBD2 on 6 matching bases. The CDR3 runs 16 residues. Germline CDR1 reads LGHNA; CDR2 reads YNFKEQ. V was shortened by 0 bases and J by 1 base, with 10 bases between the two germline ends. The CDR3 sequence is CASSQDGGSSYNEQFF. For the CDR3, the DNA is TGTGCCAGCAGCCAAGATGGGGGGTCTTCCTACAATGAGCAGTTCTTC.

The rearrangement uses TRBV5-1 and TRBJ2-1; 7 bases line up with TRBD1. The CDR3 covers 15 residues. V was pared by 5 bases and J by 3 bases, with 8 bases of the junction left unmatched. Looked up from germline, CDR1 is SGHRS and CDR2 is YFSETQ. This chain's CDR3 is CASRLDRAVYNEQFF. The CDR3 nucleotides read TGCGCCAGCAGGCTCGACAGGGCGGTCTACAATGAGCAGTTCTTC.

The gene calls are TRBV9 and TRBJ2-1, with 10 nucleotides matching TRBD1. CDR1 and CDR2 from the germline V gene are SGDLS and YYNGEE. J gave up 5 bases and V 3 bases, and 5 bases lay outside the gene matches. This CDR3 comprises 15 residues. CDR3 sequence reads: CASSGPGQGNNEQFF. DNA for the CDR3: TGTGCCAGCAGCGGACCGGGACAGGGGAACAATGAGCAGTTCTTC. The full variable domain, with the rest looked up from reference TRBV9 and TRBJ2-1, is DSGVTQTPKHLITATGQRVTLRCSPRSGDLSVYWYQQSLDQGLQFLIQYYNGEERAKGNILERFSAQQFPDLHSELNLSSLELGDSALYFCASSGPGQGNNEQFFGPGTRLTVL.

V usage is TRBV12-3 or TRBV12-4 and J usage is TRBJ1-3; D not resolved. This CDR3 is built from 12 residues. Trimming shortened V by 7 bases and J by 2 bases, and 6 bases separated the two germline ends. Here the CDR3 reads CASNGAGNTIYF. The CDR3 DNA sequence: TGTGCCAGCAACGGGGCTGGAAACACCATATATTTT.

The chain has TRBV5-4 and TRBJ1-1, with D perhaps TRBD1 (6 bases). The CDR3 is made up of 12 amino acids. Germline CDR1 reads SGHNT; CDR2 reads YYREEE (reference sequence). V was pared by 0 bases and J by 7 bases, with 7 bases between. Here the CDR3 reads CASSLEDSEAFF. CDR3 sequence (DNA): TGTGCCAGCAGCTTGGAGGACAGTGAAGCTTTCTTT.

With regard to this clone: One end of the junction is discordant with germline, which a read error may explain. The V call is TRBV10-3, the J call TRBJ2-5; D may be TRBD2 (6 bases). CDR3 length: 14 amino acids. Germline V gene lookup returns CDR1 ENHRY and CDR2 SYGVKD. The CDR3 coding sequence is TGTGCCATCAGTGACGGGGGAGATCAAGAGGCCCAGTACTTC. This translates into CAISDGGDQEAQYF.

This chain links TRBV2 with TRBJ2-3, with 7 bases identical to TRBD1. The trim removed 6 bases at V and 1 base at J, leaving 10 bases unmatched. CDR3 length: 16 amino acids. In germline, CDR1 is SNHLY, CDR2 FYNNEI. The CDR3 loop reads CASSARRGLGTDTQYF. CDR3 nucleotides: TGTGCCAGCAGCGCCCGTAGGGGGCTTGGCACAGATACGCAGTATTTT.

The genes are TRBV6-5 and TRBJ1-1, with 8 bases lining up with TRBD1. Trimming at V came to 7 bases and at J to 3 bases, leaving 4 bases not matched to a gene. The CDR3 consists of 13 residues. The germline V gene encodes CDR1 MNHEY and CDR2 SVGAGI. This CDR3 reads CASTIQGDTEAFF. CDR3 sequence (DNA): TGTGCCAGCACGATACAGGGGGACACTGAAGCTTTCTTT.

This CDR3 is CASSENLREQYF. Here the CDR3 DNA reads TGTGCCAGCAGTGAAAACTTGCGGGAGCAGTACTTC. The V and J genes are TRBV6-1 and TRBJ2-7; D is undetermined. The CDR3 has 12 residues. Germline CDR1 and CDR2: MNHNS and SASEGT. V was pared by 2 bases and J by 7 bases, with 9 bases between.

The chain is built from TRBV9 and TRBJ1-2; TRBD1 might be the D (5 bases). This CDR3 comprises 15 residues. Germline V gene sequence: CDR1 SGDLS, CDR2 YYNGEE. Trimming took off 2 bases at V and 6 bases at J, with 17 bases between the two ends. For the CDR3, the DNA is TGTGCCAGCAGCGTCGACCGGGTCTTAGGGGATGGCTACACCTTC. Amino acid sequence: CASSVDRVLGDGYTF.

V usage is TRBV2 and J usage is TRBJ2-3; no definite D call. The CDR3 totals 15 residues. Trimming took off 2 bases at V and 2 bases at J, with 11 bases between the two ends. Germline V gives CDR1 SNHLY, CDR2 FYNNEI. CDR3 residues: CASSESNRATDTQYF. Written as DNA, the CDR3 is TGTGCCAGCAGTGAAAGTAACAGAGCCACAGATACGCAGTATTTT.

The chain employs TRBV10-3 and TRBJ1-2, with 11 bases aligning to TRBD1. This CDR3 contains 16 residues. Trimming removed 2 bases from V and 4 bases from J; junction bases left unmatched: 6. The germline V gene encodes CDR1 ENHRY and CDR2 SYGVKD. CDR3 bases: TGTGCCATCAGTGAGGGAGGGACAGGGGGTGGCTATGGCTACACCTTC. Translated: CAISEGGTGGGYGYTF.

The J gene is TRBJ1-1, the V gene TRBV4-1; 10 positions match TRBD1. Germline trimming cut 2 bases from V and 1 base from J; bases unmatched to any gene: 4. From germline, CDR1 is MGHRA and CDR2 YSYEKL. The CDR3 totals 16 residues. CDR3 protein: CASSQPRDRGNTEAFF. CDR3 nucleotide sequence: TGCGCCAGCAGCCAACCTAGGGACAGGGGGAACACTGAAGCTTTCTTT.

This clone was detected only once. This CDR3 reads CASSTGRGRVNTGELFF. CDR3 nucleotide sequence: TGTGCCAGTAGTACGGGCCGGGGTCGAGTAAACACCGGGGAGCTGTTTTTT. The chain has TRBV19 and TRBJ2-2; tentatively, D is TRBD2 (5 bases). V was shortened by 4 bases and J by 2 bases, with 17 bases between the two germline ends. This CDR3 region has 17 residues. In germline, CDR1 is LNHDA, CDR2 SQIVND (reference sequence).

The J gene is TRBJ2-5, the V gene TRBV5-1; D gene ambiguous. Germline V lookup: CDR1 SGHRS, CDR2 YFSETQ. The CDR3 runs 11 residues. Trimming stripped 4 bases from V and 5 bases from J, with 6 bases between. This CDR3 is CASSHGETQYF. CDR3 coding DNA: TGCGCCAGCAGCCACGGGGAGACCCAGTACTTC.

This clone came up a few times. The chain is built from TRBV29-1 and TRBJ2-5; 8 positions match TRBD1. Germline CDR1 is SQVTM and CDR2 is ANQGSEA. The junction had 12 bases not matched to a gene; V was cut back by 7 bases and J by 5 bases. CDR3 length: 14 residues. CDR3 region: CSAKDRARAETQYF. CDR3 nucleotides: TGCAGCGCCAAGGACAGGGCCCGGGCGGAGACCCAGTACTTC.

The rearrangement uses TRBV19 and TRBJ1-2, with 8 bases aligning to TRBD1. In germline, CDR1 is LNHDA, CDR2 SQIVND (reference sequence). Trimming at V came to 6 bases and at J to 6 bases, leaving 6 bases not matched to a gene. The CDR3 extends over 13 amino acids. The CDR3 protein is CASRSTGEDGYTF. CDR3 nucleotide sequence: TGTGCCAGTAGATCGACAGGGGAGGATGGCTACACCTTC.

The rearrangement links TRBV5-6 to TRBJ2-5, with 11 bases matching TRBD2. Germline CDR1 and CDR2: SGHDT and YYEEEE. The CDR3 runs to 16 residues. V lost 3 bases and J lost 1; bases outside the gene matches: 5. The CDR3 DNA is TGTGCCAGCAGCTGGGGGCTAGCGGGAGGCCAAGAGACCCAGTACTTC. It translates to CASSWGLAGGQETQYF.

This chain links TRBV15 with TRBJ2-1, with 7 bases matching TRBD2. Germline values: CDR1 LNHNV, CDR2 YYDKDF (reference sequence). V lost 1 base to trimming and J lost 3 bases; unmatched junction nucleotides: 12. This CDR3 comprises 18 residues. This CDR3 reads CATSRGATGTILYNEQFF. CDR3 DNA sequence: TGTGCCACCAGCAGAGGGGCTACCGGGACTATTCTCTACAATGAGCAGTTCTTC. Supplemented by reference TRBV15 and TRBJ2-1, the full variable domain reads DAMVIQNPRYQVTQFGKPVTLSCSQTLNHNVMYWYQQKSSQAPKLLFHYYDKDFNNEADTPDNFQSRRPNTSFCFLDIRSPGLGDTAMYLCATSRGATGTILYNEQFFGPGTRLTVL.

This chain connects TRBV29-1 to TRBJ2-4; tentatively, D is TRBD2 (5 bases). From germline, CDR1 is SQVTM and CDR2 ANQGSEA. This CDR3 spans 11 amino acids. V lost 4 bases to trimming and J lost 8 bases, with 9 bases between them. CDR3 sequence (DNA): TGCAGCGTTGTCCCCGGGGACATTCAGTACTTC. It specifies CSVVPGDIQYF.

The chain has TRBV7-8 and TRBJ1-4; 7 bases map to TRBD1. CDR1 and CDR2 (germline): SGHVS, FQNEAQ. With 3 bases clipped from V and 5 bases from J, the junction kept 9 bases outside the gene matches. The CDR3 is made up of 16 amino acids. The CDR3 DNA follows: TGTGCCAGCAGCTTGAACACCGGGACAGTAAATGAAAAACTGTTTTTT. Encoded protein: CASSLNTGTVNEKLFF.

The rearrangement uses TRBV15 and TRBJ2-3, with D maybe TRBD2 (5 bases). Germline loops: CDR1 LNHNV, CDR2 YYDKDF (reference sequence). Trimming removed 0 bases at V and 6 bases at J, with 7 bases between. The CDR3 is 13 amino acids. The DNA of the CDR3 is TGTGCCACCAGCAGAGATCCGGGGGATACGCAGTATTTT. It yields the protein CATSRDPGDTQYF.

This clone was detected only once. V gene TRBV9 combines with J gene TRBJ2-7, with D hard to call. The germline V and J ends were trimmed by 10 bases and 5 bases, with 4 bases remaining between them. The CDR3 runs 8 residues. The germline V gene encodes CDR1 SGDLS and CDR2 YYNGEE. The CDR3 spells CAEDEQYF. CDR3 DNA: TGTGCCGAGGACGAGCAGTACTTC.

The chain has TRBV14 and TRBJ1-5, with D perhaps TRBD1 (5 bases). V lost 1 base to trimming and J lost 7 bases, with 11 bases between them. The CDR3 sequence is 14 residues long. The germline V gene has CDR1 SGHDN and CDR2 FVKESK. CDR3 DNA sequence: TGTGCCAGCAGCCAAGGGGGCGATTTGCAGCCCCAGCATTTT. Translated, it gives CASSQGGDLQPQHF. The full variable domain, with the rest looked up from reference TRBV14 and TRBJ1-5, is EAGVTQFPSHSVIEKGQTVTLRCDPISGHDNLYWYRRVMGKEIKFLLHFVKESKQDESGMPNNRFLAERTGGTYSTLKVQPAELEDSGVYFCASSQGGDLQPQHFGDGTRLSIL.

The CDR3 nucleotides are TGTGCCAGCTTCATTGGCACGAACACTGAAGCTTTCTTT. It codes for CASFIGTNTEAFF. The rearrangement uses TRBV18 and TRBJ1-1; D gene uncertain. CDR3 size: 13 residues. With 7 bases removed from V and 1 base from J, the gap between germline ends came to 10 bases. Germline V gene lookup returns CDR1 KGHSH and CDR2 LQKENI.

The chain recombines TRBV2 with TRBJ2-1; D gene uncertain. The CDR3 is made up of 17 amino acids. With 7 bases removed from V and 0 bases from J, the gap between germline ends came to 19 bases. Looked up from germline, CDR1 is SNHLY and CDR2 is FYNNEI. CDR3 DNA sequence: TGTGCCAGCAAAGAGTCCCTCCTTTATAGCTCCTACAATGAGCAGTTCTTC. Its protein is CASKESLLYSSYNEQFF. Based on the CDR3 plus reference TRBV2 and TRBJ2-1, the full variable domain is EPEVTQTPSHQVTQMGQEVILRCVPISNHLYFYWYRQILGQKVEFLVSFYNNEISEKSEIFDDQFSVERPDGSNFTLKIRSTKLEDSAMYFCASKESLLYSSYNEQFFGPGTRLTVL.

This chain connects TRBV2 to TRBJ2-3; the match to TRBD2 covers 14 bases. CDR3 length: 17 residues. V shed 5 bases and J 5 bases; nucleotides not matched to a gene: 9. Germline V gene data show CDR1 as SNHLY and CDR2 as FYNNEI. The CDR3: CASSLNQGTSGGDTQYF. CDR3 DNA: TGTGCCAGCAGTCTTAACCAGGGGACTAGCGGGGGAGATACGCAGTATTTT.

This CDR3 reads CASSLGSAWGDTQYF. The CDR3 DNA follows: TGTGCCAGCAGTTTAGGTAGCGCGTGGGGAGATACGCAGTATTTT. The V gene is TRBV27, the J gene TRBJ2-3, with D possibly being TRBD2 (5 bases). Germline lookup yields CDR1 MNHEY and CDR2 SMNVEV (reference sequence). This CDR3 region has 15 residues. Trimming took 2 bases from V and 5 from J, leaving 14 bases between them.

The V and J genes are TRBV12-5 and TRBJ2-3; D is unresolved. Looked up from germline, CDR1 is LGHNT and CDR2 is FRNRAP. V was clipped by 2 bases and J by 2 bases, with 14 bases between them. CDR3 length: 16 amino acids. This CDR3 is CASGLSARSNTDTQYF. CDR3 bases: TGTGCTAGTGGTTTGTCGGCGAGGTCAAACACAGATACGCAGTATTTT.